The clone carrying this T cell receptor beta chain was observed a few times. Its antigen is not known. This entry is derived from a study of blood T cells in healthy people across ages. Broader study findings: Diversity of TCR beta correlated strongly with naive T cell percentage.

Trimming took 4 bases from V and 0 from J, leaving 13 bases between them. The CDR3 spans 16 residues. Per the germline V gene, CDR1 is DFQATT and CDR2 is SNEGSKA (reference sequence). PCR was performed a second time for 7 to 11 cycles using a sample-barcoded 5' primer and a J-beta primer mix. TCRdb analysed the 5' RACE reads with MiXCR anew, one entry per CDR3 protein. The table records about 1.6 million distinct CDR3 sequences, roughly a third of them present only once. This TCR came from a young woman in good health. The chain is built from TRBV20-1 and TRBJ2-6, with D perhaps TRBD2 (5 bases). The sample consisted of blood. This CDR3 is CSATKGGSSGANVLTF. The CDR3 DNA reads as TGCAGTGCTACTAAAGGAGGAAGCTCTGGGGCCAACGTCCTGACTTTC.